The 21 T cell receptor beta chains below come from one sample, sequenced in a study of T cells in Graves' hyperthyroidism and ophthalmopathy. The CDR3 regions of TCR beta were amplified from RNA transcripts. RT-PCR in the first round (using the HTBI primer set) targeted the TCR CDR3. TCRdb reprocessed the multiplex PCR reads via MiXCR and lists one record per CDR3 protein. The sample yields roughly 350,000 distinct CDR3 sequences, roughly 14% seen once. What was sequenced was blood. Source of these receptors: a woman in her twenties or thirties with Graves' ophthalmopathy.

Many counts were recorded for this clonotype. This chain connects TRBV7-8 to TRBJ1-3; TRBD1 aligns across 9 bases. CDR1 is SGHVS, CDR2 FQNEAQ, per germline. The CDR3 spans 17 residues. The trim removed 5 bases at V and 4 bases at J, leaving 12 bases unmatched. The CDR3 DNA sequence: TGTGCCAGCAGCCCAACACCCGGGACAGGGATGGGAAACACCATATATTTT. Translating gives CASSPTPGTGMGNTIYF.

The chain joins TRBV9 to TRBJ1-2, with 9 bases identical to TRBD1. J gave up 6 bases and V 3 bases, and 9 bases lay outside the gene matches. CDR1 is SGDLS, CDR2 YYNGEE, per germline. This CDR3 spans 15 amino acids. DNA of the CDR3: TGTGCCAGCAGCGGAAGGACAGGGGAGTTGGATGGCTACACCTTC. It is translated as CASSGRTGELDGYTF.

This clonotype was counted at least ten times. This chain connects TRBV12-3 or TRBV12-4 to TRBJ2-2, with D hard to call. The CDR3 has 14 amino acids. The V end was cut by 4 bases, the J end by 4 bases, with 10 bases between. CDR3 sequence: CASSSTQSTGELFF. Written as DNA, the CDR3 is TGTGCCAGCAGTTCAACACAGAGCACCGGGGAGCTGTTTTTT.

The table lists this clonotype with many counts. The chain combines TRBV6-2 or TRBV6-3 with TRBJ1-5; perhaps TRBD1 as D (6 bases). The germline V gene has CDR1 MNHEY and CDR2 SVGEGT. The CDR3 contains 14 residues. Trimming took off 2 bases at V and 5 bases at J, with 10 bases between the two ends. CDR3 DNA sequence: TGTGCCAGCAGTTACGGGGACAAGCATCAGCCCCAGCATTTT. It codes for CASSYGDKHQPQHF.

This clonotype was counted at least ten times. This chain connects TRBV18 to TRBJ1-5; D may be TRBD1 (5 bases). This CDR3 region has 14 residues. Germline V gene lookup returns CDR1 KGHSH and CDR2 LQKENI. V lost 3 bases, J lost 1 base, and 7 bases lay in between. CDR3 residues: CASSPDSSNQPQHF. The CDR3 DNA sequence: TGTGCCAGCTCACCTGACAGCAGCAATCAGCCCCAGCATTTT.

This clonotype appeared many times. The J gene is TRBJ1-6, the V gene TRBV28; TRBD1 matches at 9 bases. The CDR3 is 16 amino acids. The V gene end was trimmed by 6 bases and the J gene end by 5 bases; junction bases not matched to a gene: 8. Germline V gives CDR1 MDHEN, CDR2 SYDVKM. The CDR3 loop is CASRISDRGNNSPLHF. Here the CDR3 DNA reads TGTGCCAGCAGGATATCGGACAGGGGTAATAATTCACCCCTCCACTTT.

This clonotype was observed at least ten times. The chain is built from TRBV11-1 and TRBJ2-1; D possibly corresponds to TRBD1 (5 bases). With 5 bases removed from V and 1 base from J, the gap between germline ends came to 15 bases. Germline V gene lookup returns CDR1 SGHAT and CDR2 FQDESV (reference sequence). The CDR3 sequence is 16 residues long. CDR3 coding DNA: TGTGCCAGCAGCCCAGTCTGGACAAGGTCCTACAATGAGCAGTTCTTC. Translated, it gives CASSPVWTRSYNEQFF.

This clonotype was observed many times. As DNA, the CDR3 is TGCGCCAGCAGCTCCGACGGAAACACCGGGGAGCTGTTTTTT. Protein product: CASSSDGNTGELFF. The chain carries TRBV5-1 and TRBJ2-2, with D unresolved. The germline V and J ends were trimmed by 3 bases and 2 bases, with 8 bases remaining between them. This CDR3 contains 14 residues. Germline V CDR1 and CDR2: SGHRS, YFSETQ.

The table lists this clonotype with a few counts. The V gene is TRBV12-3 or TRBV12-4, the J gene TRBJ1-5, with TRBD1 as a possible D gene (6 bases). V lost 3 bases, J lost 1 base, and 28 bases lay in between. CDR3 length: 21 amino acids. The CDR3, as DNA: TGTGCCAGCAGTTTTGTCTCGATCGGGGGCAGGAGTCGGTCAAGCAATCAGCCCCAGCATTTT. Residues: CASSFVSIGGRSRSSNQPQHF.

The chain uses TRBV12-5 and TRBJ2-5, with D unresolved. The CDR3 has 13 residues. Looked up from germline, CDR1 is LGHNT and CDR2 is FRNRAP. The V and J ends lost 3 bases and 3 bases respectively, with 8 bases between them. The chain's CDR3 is CASGFGQKETQYF. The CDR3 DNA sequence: TGTGCTAGTGGTTTCGGGCAGAAAGAGACCCAGTACTTC.

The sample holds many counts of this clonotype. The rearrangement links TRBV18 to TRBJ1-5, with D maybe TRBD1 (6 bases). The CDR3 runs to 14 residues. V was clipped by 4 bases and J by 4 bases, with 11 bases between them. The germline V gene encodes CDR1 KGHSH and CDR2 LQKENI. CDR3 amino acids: CASSQLQGNQPQHF. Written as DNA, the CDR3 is TGTGCCAGCTCACAGTTACAGGGAAATCAGCCCCAGCATTTT.

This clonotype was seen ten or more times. CDR3 in amino acids: CASGLGTGYGYTF. CDR3 nucleotides: TGTGCTAGTGGTTTGGGGACAGGGTATGGCTACACCTTC. V usage is TRBV12-5 and J usage is TRBJ1-2, with TRBD1 identical over 8 bases. CDR1 and CDR2 (germline): LGHNT, FRNRAP. The CDR3 extends over 13 amino acids. V lost 1 base and J lost 5; bases outside the gene matches: 0.

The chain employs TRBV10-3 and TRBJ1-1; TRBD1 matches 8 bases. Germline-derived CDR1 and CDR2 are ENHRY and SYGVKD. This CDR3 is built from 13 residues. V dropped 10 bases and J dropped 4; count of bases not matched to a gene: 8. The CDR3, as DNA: TGTGCCACCCAGGGGGCACAGGCCACTGAAGCTTTCTTT. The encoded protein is CATQGAQATEAFF.

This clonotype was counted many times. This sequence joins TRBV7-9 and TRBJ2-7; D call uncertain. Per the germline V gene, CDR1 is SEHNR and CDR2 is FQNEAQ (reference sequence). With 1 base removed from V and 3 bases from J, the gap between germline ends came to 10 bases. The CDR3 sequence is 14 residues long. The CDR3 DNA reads TGTGCCAGCAGCTTAGGATCAAGGGACTACGAGCAGTACTTC. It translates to CASSLGSRDYEQYF.

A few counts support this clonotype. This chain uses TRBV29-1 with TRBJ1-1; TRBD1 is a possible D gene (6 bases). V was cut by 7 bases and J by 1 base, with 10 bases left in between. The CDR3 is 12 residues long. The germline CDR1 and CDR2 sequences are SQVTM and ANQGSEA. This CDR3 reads CSGRGANTEAFF. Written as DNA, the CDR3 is TGCAGCGGGAGGGGGGCGAACACTGAAGCTTTCTTT. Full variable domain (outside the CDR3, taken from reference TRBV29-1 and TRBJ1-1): SAVISQKPSRDICQRGTSLTIQCQVDSQVTMMFWYRQQPGQSLTLIATANQGSEATYESGFVIDKFPISRPNLTFSTLTVSNMSPEDSSIYLCSGRGANTEAFFGQGTRLTVV.

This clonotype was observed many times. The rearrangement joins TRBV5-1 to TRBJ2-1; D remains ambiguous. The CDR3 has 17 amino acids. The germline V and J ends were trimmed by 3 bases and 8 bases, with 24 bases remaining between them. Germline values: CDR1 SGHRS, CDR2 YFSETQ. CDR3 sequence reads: CASSSGARSAIVDEQFF. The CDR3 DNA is TGCGCCAGCAGCTCTGGCGCACGGAGCGCGATTGTGGATGAGCAGTTCTTC.

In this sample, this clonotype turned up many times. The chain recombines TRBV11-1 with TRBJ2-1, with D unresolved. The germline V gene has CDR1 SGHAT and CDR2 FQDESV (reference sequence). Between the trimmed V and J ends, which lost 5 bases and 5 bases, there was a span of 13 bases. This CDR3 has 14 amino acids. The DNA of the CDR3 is TGTGCCAGCAGCCTCGACCCGCTGAACAATGAGCAGTTCTTC. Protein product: CASSLDPLNNEQFF. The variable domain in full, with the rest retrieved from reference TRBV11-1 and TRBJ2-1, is EAEVAQSPRYKITEKSQAVAFWCDPISGHATLYWYRQILGQGPELLVQFQDESVVDDSQLPKDRFSAERLKGVDSTLKIQPAELGDSAMYLCASSLDPLNNEQFFGPGTRLTVL.

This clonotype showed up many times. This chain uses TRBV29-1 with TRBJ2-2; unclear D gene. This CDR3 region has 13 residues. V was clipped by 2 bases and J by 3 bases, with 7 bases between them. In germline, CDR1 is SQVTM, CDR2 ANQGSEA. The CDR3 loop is CSVEPPDTGELFF. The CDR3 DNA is TGCAGCGTTGAACCGCCGGACACCGGGGAGCTGTTTTTT.

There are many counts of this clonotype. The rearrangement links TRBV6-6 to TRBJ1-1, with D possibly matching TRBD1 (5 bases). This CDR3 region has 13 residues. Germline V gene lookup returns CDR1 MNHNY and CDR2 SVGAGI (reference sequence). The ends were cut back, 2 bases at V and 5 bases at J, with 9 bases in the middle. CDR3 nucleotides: TGTGCCAGCAGTTACGGGGCGGGTACTGAAGCTTTCTTT. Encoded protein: CASSYGAGTEAFF.

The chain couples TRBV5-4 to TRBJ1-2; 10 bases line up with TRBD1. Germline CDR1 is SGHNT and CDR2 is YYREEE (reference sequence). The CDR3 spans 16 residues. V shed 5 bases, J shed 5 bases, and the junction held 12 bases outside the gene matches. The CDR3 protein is CASRIIVGTGAYGYTF. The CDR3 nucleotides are TGTGCCAGCAGGATAATTGTCGGGACAGGGGCTTATGGCTACACCTTC.

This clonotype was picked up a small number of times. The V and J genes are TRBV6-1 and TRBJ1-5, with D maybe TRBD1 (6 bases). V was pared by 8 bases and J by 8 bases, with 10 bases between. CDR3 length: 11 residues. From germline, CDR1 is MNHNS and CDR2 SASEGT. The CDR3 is CASGGVEPQHF. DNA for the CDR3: TGTGCCAGCGGGGGCGTGGAGCCCCAGCATTTT.